The 9 T cell receptor beta chains reported below all come from one sample, sequenced in a study of immune heterogeneity within non-small cell lung tumors. Amplification of TCR beta CDR3 was performed by multiplex PCR with 32 V and 13 J primers. TCRdb reprocessed the multiplex PCR reads with MiXCR, giving one entry per CDR3 protein. Seen here are nearly 15,000 distinct CDR3 sequences, approximately 29% observed once, and the top ten hold around 15%. Each sample used 600 to 750 ng of genomic DNA from bulk tumor tissue. Biopsy collection occurred during surgery, with several far-apart biopsies per primary tumor. The cohort was untreated, with newly diagnosed non-small cell lung cancer undergoing curative surgery. The sample taken for sequencing was lung tumor tissue. Receptors were obtained from a woman aged 50 to 60 with non-small cell lung cancer.

Comment on this clonotype: A read error may be the cause here, since a much bigger clone is one base away. The chain is built from TRBV28 and TRBJ2-1, with D possibly being TRBD1 (6 bases). Trimming stripped 5 bases from V and 1 base from J, with 12 bases between. The CDR3 length is 15 residues. CDR1 is MDHEN, CDR2 SYDVKM, per germline. Here the CDR3 DNA reads TGTGCCAGCAGTCAAACAGGGTGGTCCTACAATGAGCAGTTCTTC. Residues: CASSQTGWSYNEQFF.

This clonotype was observed many times. The chain employs TRBV28 and TRBJ2-1, with a weak D call TRBD1 (8 bases). CDR1 and CDR2 from the germline V gene are MDHEN and SYDVKM. The V end was cut by 6 bases, the J end by 7 bases, with 19 bases between. The CDR3 totals 15 residues. As DNA, the CDR3 is TGTGCCAGCAGAGCTCAGGGGGCGCGGGGGAATGAGCAGTTCTTC. It translates to CASRAQGARGNEQFF.

V usage is TRBV20-1 and J usage is TRBJ2-7, with D unresolved. CDR3 length equals 11 residues. Trimming removed 7 bases from V and 3 bases from J, with 10 bases in between. Per germline, CDR1 DFQATT and CDR2 SNEGSKA (reference sequence). The chain's CDR3 is CSGYGIYEQYF. CDR3 nucleotide sequence: TGCAGTGGATACGGAATCTACGAGCAGTACTTC.

By sample fraction, this clonotype is medium-sized. The rearrangement uses TRBV20-1 and TRBJ1-1; TRBD1 matches 10 bases. Germline CDR1 reads DFQATT; CDR2 reads SNEGSKA (reference sequence). Germline trimming cut 5 bases from V and 3 bases from J; bases unmatched to any gene: 3. The CDR3 runs to 13 residues. CDR3 region: CSAAGTGDTEAFF. The CDR3 DNA sequence: TGCAGTGCTGCCGGGACAGGGGACACTGAAGCTTTCTTT.

This clonotype was counted only a few times. Possible read error: a much larger clone is one base away. The V and J genes are TRBV12-3 or TRBV12-4 and TRBJ2-2; D might be TRBD1 (5 bases). The CDR3 contains 15 residues. V lost 3 bases and J lost 8, with 16 bases in between. This CDR3 reads CASSFRVFNRGELFF. CDR3 sequence (DNA): TGTGCCAGCAGTTTTCGGGTGTTCAACAGGGGGGAGCTGTTTTTT.

The chain has TRBV5-4 and TRBJ1-1, with D possibly matching TRBD1 (5 bases). V dropped 0 bases and J dropped 4 bases, with 10 bases sitting between them. The germline V gene encodes CDR1 SGHNT and CDR2 YYREEE (reference sequence). There are 14 residues in the CDR3. The CDR3 loop is CASSLDNQGTEAFF. The CDR3 bases are TGTGCCAGCAGCTTGGATAACCAGGGCACTGAAGCTTTCTTT.

By sample fraction, this clonotype is medium-sized. The chain is built from TRBV5-1 and TRBJ2-2; TRBD1 might be the D (6 bases). Trimming took 4 bases from V and 8 from J, leaving 18 bases between them. Germline-derived CDR1 and CDR2 are SGHRS and YFSETQ. CDR3 length: 15 amino acids. The CDR3 protein is CASSVIPQGRGELFF. In DNA form, the CDR3 reads TGCGCCAGCAGCGTTATACCACAGGGAAGGGGGGAGCTGTTTTTT. Using reference TRBV5-1 and TRBJ2-2 for the parts outside the CDR3, the full variable domain is KAGVTQTPRYLIKTRGQQVTLSCSPISGHRSVSWYQQTPGQGLQFLFEYFSETQRNKGNFPGRFSGRQFSNSRSEMNVSTLELGDSALYLCASSVIPQGRGELFFGEGSRLTVL.

As regards this clonotype: Sequence at one end of the junction differs from germline and may be a read error. The chain carries TRBV25-1 and TRBJ1-5; TRBD1 matches at 9 bases. The CDR3 runs to 15 residues. From germline, CDR1 is MGHDK and CDR2 SYGVNS. DNA of the CDR3: TGTGCCAGCAGTGATACCGGGACAGGGCATCAGCCCCGGCATTTT. Translating gives CASSDTGTGHQPRHF.

In regard to this clonotype: A read error may explain this, as a much larger clone is one base away. In DNA form, the CDR3 reads TGCAGTGCCCACATGGGGCATGAAAAACTGTTTTTT. Protein sequence: CSAHMGHEKLFF. The chain employs TRBV20-1 and TRBJ1-4, with a weak D call TRBD1 (5 bases). The CDR3 loop spans 12 amino acids. Per germline, CDR1 DFQATT and CDR2 SNEGSKA (reference sequence). With 6 bases removed from V and 6 bases from J, the gap between germline ends came to 11 bases.